This T cell receptor beta chain was retrieved from a study of blood T cell repertoires in COVID-19. Study overall: Italy, Spain and the United States were the sources of the convalescent and acute COVID-19 samples.

Trimming at V came to 1 base and at J to 9 bases, leaving 9 bases not matched to a gene. From germline, CDR1 is SGHTA and CDR2 FQGNSA. The CDR3 sequence is 16 residues long. Per the original methods: Scientists estimated how many nucleated cells there were by amplifying reference gene primers. Produced via immunoSEQ multiplex PCR; TCRdb's table is partial and in-frame only. The DNA gave D and trimming, while V, J and clone size come from that table. There are 40,000 to 60,000 clones in the sample; approximately 80% occur only once, and around 8% lies in the top ten. The sample was peripheral blood. This sequence was found in a human donor in a cohort sampled during active COVID-19. This sequence joins TRBV7-2 and TRBJ2-1; 10 bases fit TRBD2. CDR3 sequence reads: CASSLGTGVAGGEQFF. The CDR3 DNA follows: TGTGCCAGCAGCTTAGGCACGGGGGTAGCGGGAGGTGAGCAGTTCTTC.